The next 27 T cell receptor beta chains were all read from a single sample in a study of OX40 agonist ivuxolimab in advanced cancers. Profiled with immunoSEQ multiplex PCR; TCRdb holds only in-frame clones, not every one. This sample has roughly 80,000 clones, with approximately 91% found just once. Here the sequenced sample was CD4+ or CD8+ T cells sorted from blood, taken in a trial of the OX40 agonist ivuxolimab. These receptors were obtained from an adult with an advanced solid tumor such as melanoma, head and neck, liver or kidney cancer.

The CDR3 coding sequence is TGCGCCAGCAGTGACGGGGCGGGTCATGAGCAGTTCTTC. Amino acids: CASSDGAGHEQFF. The V call is TRBV10-1, the J call TRBJ2-1; the D call may be TRBD1 or TRBD2 (5 bases each). Per germline, CDR1 WNHNN and CDR2 SYGVQD (reference sequence). V lost 3 bases to trimming and J lost 8 bases, with 11 bases between them. This CDR3 spans 13 amino acids.

V is TRBV10-3 and J is TRBJ2-5; 10 bases fit TRBD1. Per germline, CDR1 ENHRY and CDR2 SYGVKD. Trimming at V came to 0 bases and at J to 4 bases, leaving 2 bases not matched to a gene. The CDR3 loop spans 15 amino acids. CDR3 bases: TGTGCCATCAGTGAGTCGACAGGGGGCGGAGAGACCCAGTACTTC. Translating it yields CAISESTGGGETQYF.

The genes are TRBV6-5 and TRBJ1-3; no clear D gene. The CDR3 is 14 amino acids. Trimming removed 4 bases at V and 0 bases at J, with 7 bases between. Germline loops: CDR1 MNHEY, CDR2 SVGAGI. This chain's CDR3 is CASSLRSSGNTIYF. The CDR3 region has the DNA TGTGCCAGCAGTTTACGCAGCTCTGGAAACACCATATATTTT.

V is TRBV7-9 and J is TRBJ2-1; D perhaps matches TRBD2 (6 bases). Germline values: CDR1 SEHNR, CDR2 FQNEAQ (reference sequence). V lost 3 bases and J lost 1, with 22 bases in between. The length of the CDR3 is 19 residues. The DNA for the CDR3 is TGTGCCAGCAGCTTTTCAGGGCTGCTAGCGATAGGTTCCTACAATGAGCAGTTCTTC. Translated, it gives CASSFSGLLAIGSYNEQFF.

The chain combines TRBV10-3 with TRBJ1-1, with D unresolved. The CDR3 length is 16 residues. Germline values: CDR1 ENHRY, CDR2 SYGVKD. Deletions cut 3 bases from V and 4 bases from J, with 18 bases between. CDR3 residues: CAISDPSRAFVTEAFF. CDR3 sequence (DNA): TGTGCCATCAGTGACCCCTCCCGGGCCTTTGTCACTGAAGCTTTCTTT.

This clone showed up just once. This rearrangement joins TRBV29-1 to TRBJ1-1; 7 bases map to TRBD1. Trimming removed 2 bases from V and 4 bases from J; junction bases left unmatched: 7. Per the germline V gene, CDR1 is SQVTM and CDR2 is ANQGSEA. This CDR3 comprises 14 residues. The CDR3 here is CSVEFIQGGTEAFF. CDR3 DNA: TGCAGCGTTGAATTCATTCAGGGGGGCACTGAAGCTTTCTTT.

The V call is TRBV19, the J call TRBJ1-1, with D possibly TRBD1 on 5 matching bases. This CDR3 comprises 12 residues. The germline gives CDR1 LNHDA, CDR2 SQIVND (reference sequence). V was pared by 7 bases and J by 6 bases, with 12 bases between. This CDR3 is CASMSGYAEAFF. Written as DNA, the CDR3 is TGTGCCAGTATGTCAGGGTACGCTGAAGCTTTCTTT.

J is TRBJ2-7 and V is TRBV15, with D maybe TRBD1 (6 bases). The germline V gene has CDR1 LNHNV and CDR2 YYDKDF (reference sequence). V gave up 2 bases and J gave up 2 bases, with 25 bases separating them. The CDR3 covers 19 residues. CDR3 nucleotides: TGTGCCACCAGCAGACTACACCGGGACATCTTACAGCGTCCCTACGAGCAGTACTTC. It specifies CATSRLHRDILQRPYEQYF. Full variable domain (remainder filled in from reference TRBV15 and TRBJ2-7): DAMVIQNPRYQVTQFGKPVTLSCSQTLNHNVMYWYQQKSSQAPKLLFHYYDKDFNNEADTPDNFQSRRPNTSFCFLDIRSPGLGDTAMYLCATSRLHRDILQRPYEQYFGPGTRLTVT.

The V and J genes are TRBV5-4 and TRBJ2-3; 11 nucleotides line up with TRBD1. The CDR3 contains 15 residues. After removal of 3 bases from V and 5 bases from J, the junction contained 5 bases not matched to a gene. Germline V gene data show CDR1 as SGHNT and CDR2 as YYREEE (reference sequence). CDR3 nucleotide sequence: TGTGCCAGCAGCTCCGGACAGGGGGCAATAGATACGCAGTATTTT. As protein: CASSSGQGAIDTQYF.

The chain is built from TRBV12-5 and TRBJ2-2; 11 bases agree with TRBD2. The V gene end was trimmed by 2 bases and the J gene end by 4 bases; junction bases not matched to a gene: 6. The germline V gene encodes CDR1 LGHNT and CDR2 FRNRAP. The CDR3 loop spans 17 amino acids. CDR3 sequence reads: CASGLSGTSGTTGELFF. The CDR3 DNA sequence: TGTGCTAGTGGTTTGTCAGGGACTAGCGGTACCACCGGGGAGCTGTTTTTT. Full variable domain (rest looked up from reference TRBV12-5 and TRBJ2-2): DARVTQTPRHKVTEMGQEVTMRCQPILGHNTVFWYRQTMMQGLELLAYFRNRAPLDDSGMPKDRFSAEMPDATLATLKIQPSEPRDSAVYFCASGLSGTSGTTGELFFGEGSRLTVL.

In nucleotides, the CDR3 is TGTGCCAGCAGCCATGGGGTAGGGGCAGCGTCTGGGGCCAACGTCCTGACTTTC. Translating it yields CASSHGVGAASGANVLTF. The chain has TRBV7-7 and TRBJ2-6, with a possible D match to TRBD1 (5 bases). The germline V and J ends were trimmed by 5 bases and 1 base, with 18 bases remaining between them. The CDR3 has 18 residues. CDR1 and CDR2 (germline): SSHAT, FNYEAQ (reference sequence).

The chain is built from TRBV11-3 and TRBJ1-2; D is uncertain. Trimming took off 5 bases at V and 4 bases at J, with 14 bases between the two ends. The CDR3 sequence is 14 residues long. From germline, CDR1 is SGHNT and CDR2 YENEEA. CDR3 sequence reads: CASSPAYGGYGYTF. The CDR3 region has the DNA TGTGCCAGCAGCCCAGCCTATGGCGGCTATGGCTACACCTTC.

This chain links TRBV20-1 with TRBJ2-7; possibly TRBD2 for D (5 bases). The CDR3 runs 11 residues. The V and J ends lost 6 bases and 10 bases respectively, with 16 bases between them. Looked up from germline, CDR1 is DFQATT and CDR2 is SNEGSKA (reference sequence). The CDR3 DNA follows: TGCAGTGCCATCATCGGCGGGTTTCAGTACTTC. This sequence encodes CSAIIGGFQYF.

This chain connects TRBV7-9 to TRBJ2-3; D may correspond to TRBD1 or TRBD2 (5 bases each). There are 13 residues in the CDR3. Germline V lookup: CDR1 SEHNR, CDR2 FQNEAQ (reference sequence). The germline V and J ends were trimmed by 5 bases and 1 base, with 7 bases remaining between them. CDR3 residues: CASSRGGTDTQYF. The CDR3 nucleotides read TGTGCCAGCAGCCGAGGGGGCACAGATACGCAGTATTTT.

CDR3 DNA: TGTGCCAGCAGGGGGGACAGGGGGCCGGTAAATTCACCCCTCCACTTT. Translating gives CASRGDRGPVNSPLHF. The chain joins TRBV2 to TRBJ1-6; 12 positions match TRBD1. V trimming: 6 bases; J trimming: 7 bases; junction bases outside the gene matches: 7. The CDR3 sequence is 16 residues long. Germline V gene lookup returns CDR1 SNHLY and CDR2 FYNNEI.

The rearrangement joins TRBV18 to TRBJ2-1, with D possibly matching TRBD1 (5 bases). CDR3 length: 18 residues. V was cut by 3 bases and J by 4 bases, with 22 bases left in between. CDR1 is KGHSH, CDR2 LQKENI, per germline. The DNA for the CDR3 is TGTGCCAGCTCACCGCTGCCCCCCCCTTTCCAGGGATACAATGAGCAGTTCTTC. It is translated as CASSPLPPPFQGYNEQFF.

The chain is built from TRBV10-3 and TRBJ2-7; TRBD1 agrees at 9 bases. The CDR3 has 15 residues. Losses at the gene ends were 0 bases for V and 7 bases for J; bases not matched to a gene: 7. Germline CDR1 and CDR2: ENHRY and SYGVKD. The CDR3 coding sequence is TGTGCCATCAGTGAGTCGGGGACAGGGTCTCGAGAGCAGTACTTC. Translated, it gives CAISESGTGSREQYF.

V and J are TRBV6-5 and TRBJ1-5; D not certain. CDR3 length: 13 residues. V shed 2 bases and J shed 3 bases, with 5 bases lying between them. Germline V gene data show CDR1 as MNHEY and CDR2 as SVGAGI. For the CDR3, the DNA is TGTGCCAGCAGTTACCTCCCCAATCAGCCCCAGCATTTT. It encodes CASSYLPNQPQHF.

The rearrangement links TRBV28 to TRBJ2-3; D assignment may be TRBD1 or TRBD2 (5 bases each). CDR3 length equals 15 residues. Trimming pared 8 bases from V and 0 bases from J, leaving 15 bases between. Germline V CDR1 and CDR2: MDHEN, SYDVKM. As DNA, the CDR3 is TGTGCCAGCGCAAACGGGGCTTCTAGCACAGATACGCAGTATTTT. Encoded protein: CASANGASSTDTQYF. Full variable domain (rest looked up from reference TRBV28 and TRBJ2-3): DVKVTQSSRYLVKRTGEKVFLECVQDMDHENMFWYRQDPGLGLRLIYFSYDVKMKEKGDIPEGYSVSREKKERFSLILESASTNQTSMYLCASANGASSTDTQYFGPGTRLTVL.

V usage is TRBV5-1 and J usage is TRBJ2-4; 7 positions agree with TRBD2. After removal of 4 bases from V and 3 bases from J, the junction contained 16 bases not matched to a gene. Germline loops: CDR1 SGHRS, CDR2 YFSETQ. There are 18 residues in the CDR3. The CDR3, as DNA: TGCGCCAGCAGCCCGGGATCGGGGGGAGGGCCTGTCAAAAACATTCAGTACTTC. It yields the protein CASSPGSGGGPVKNIQYF.

V and J are TRBV5-1 and TRBJ2-3; 11 bases align to TRBD1. Germline V gene data show CDR1 as SGHRS and CDR2 as YFSETQ. This CDR3 contains 16 residues. Trimming cost V 1 base and J 6 bases; bases outside gene matches: 7. The chain's CDR3 is CASSLFGQGAGDTQYF. Here the CDR3 DNA reads TGCGCCAGCAGCTTGTTCGGACAGGGGGCAGGGGATACGCAGTATTTT.

V is TRBV19 and J is TRBJ1-5; weak D call: TRBD1 (5 bases). Per the germline V gene, CDR1 is LNHDA and CDR2 is SQIVND (reference sequence). This CDR3 comprises 12 residues. V lost 3 bases to trimming and J lost 6 bases, with 6 bases between them. CDR3 protein: CASSMRGQPQHF. DNA of the CDR3: TGTGCCAGTAGTATGAGGGGTCAGCCCCAGCATTTT.

This sequence joins TRBV2 and TRBJ1-5; D is unresolved. The CDR3 totals 14 residues. Germline V CDR1 and CDR2: SNHLY, FYNNEI. V dropped 3 bases and J dropped 0 bases, with 6 bases sitting between them. The CDR3 loop is CASSEATSNQPQHF. CDR3 nucleotide sequence: TGTGCCAGCAGTGAGGCGACTAGCAATCAGCCCCAGCATTTT.

This clone was counted once. The genes are TRBV30 and TRBJ1-3; possible D gene TRBD1, 6 bases. Between the trimmed V and J ends, which lost 4 bases and 3 bases, there was a span of 16 bases. From germline, CDR1 is GTSNPN and CDR2 SVGIG (reference sequence). This CDR3 has 15 residues. CDR3 loop: CAWNFWGGLGNTIYF. In DNA, the CDR3 is TGTGCCTGGAATTTTTGGGGGGGCCTTGGAAACACCATATATTTT.

The chain is built from TRBV5-1 and TRBJ2-1; 8 bases agree with TRBD2. The CDR3 totals 14 residues. Trimming took 4 bases from V and 4 from J; bases not matched to a gene: 4. Germline V gives CDR1 SGHRS, CDR2 YFSETQ. The CDR3 region is CASSRTSPYNEQFF. DNA for the CDR3: TGCGCCAGCAGCAGGACTAGCCCTTACAATGAGCAGTTCTTC. The full variable domain, in which reference TRBV5-1 and TRBJ2-1 provide the parts outside the CDR3, is KAGVTQTPRYLIKTRGQQVTLSCSPISGHRSVSWYQQTPGQGLQFLFEYFSETQRNKGNFPGRFSGRQFSNSRSEMNVSTLELGDSALYLCASSRTSPYNEQFFGPGTRLTVL.

The sample holds one count of this clone. V and J are TRBV6-1 and TRBJ1-3, with TRBD1 matching 7 bases. J lost 9 bases, V lost 2 bases, and 19 bases had no gene match. Germline V gene data show CDR1 as MNHNS and CDR2 as SASEGT. The length of the CDR3 is 18 residues. The CDR3 loop reads CASSERGGQTPLRGTIYF. The CDR3 DNA sequence: TGTGCCAGCAGTGAACGGGGGGGACAGACTCCTCTTCGAGGCACCATATATTTT.

In this sample, this clone turned up once. V gene TRBV19 combines with J gene TRBJ2-7; TRBD1 matches at 7 bases. The germline CDR1 and CDR2 sequences are LNHDA and SQIVND (reference sequence). With 4 bases clipped from V and 3 bases from J, the junction kept 6 bases outside the gene matches. The CDR3 has 14 amino acids. As DNA, the CDR3 is TGTGCCAGTAGTAACCGACAGGGCTTCTACGAGCAGTACTTC. Translation gives CASSNRQGFYEQYF. Variable domain in full (rest from reference TRBV19 and TRBJ2-7): DGGITQSPKYLFRKEGQNVTLSCEQNLNHDAMYWYRQDPGQGLRLIYYSQIVNDFQKGDIAEGYSVSREKKESFPLTVTSAQKNPTAFYLCASSNRQGFYEQYFGPGTRLTVT.